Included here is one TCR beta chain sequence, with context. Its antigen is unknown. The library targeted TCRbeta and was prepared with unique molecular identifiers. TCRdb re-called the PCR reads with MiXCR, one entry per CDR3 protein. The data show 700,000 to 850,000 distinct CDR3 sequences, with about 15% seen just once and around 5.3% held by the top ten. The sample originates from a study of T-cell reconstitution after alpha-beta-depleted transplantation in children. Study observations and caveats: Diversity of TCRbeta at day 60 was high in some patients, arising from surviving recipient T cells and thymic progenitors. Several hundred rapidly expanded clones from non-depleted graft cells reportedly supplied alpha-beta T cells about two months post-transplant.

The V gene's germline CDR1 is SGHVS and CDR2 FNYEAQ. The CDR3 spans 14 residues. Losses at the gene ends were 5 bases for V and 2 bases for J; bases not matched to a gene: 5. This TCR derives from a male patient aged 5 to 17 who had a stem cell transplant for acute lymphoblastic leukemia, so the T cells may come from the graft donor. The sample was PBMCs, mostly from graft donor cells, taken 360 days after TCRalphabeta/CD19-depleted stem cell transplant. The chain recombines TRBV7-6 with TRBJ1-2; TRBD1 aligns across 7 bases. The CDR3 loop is CASSGWDSNYGYTF. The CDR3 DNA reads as TGTGCCAGCAGCGGCTGGGACAGCAACTATGGCTACACCTTC. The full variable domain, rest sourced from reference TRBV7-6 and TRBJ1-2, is GAGVSQSPRYKVTKRGQDVALRCDPISGHVSLYWYRQALGQGPEFLTYFNYEAQQDKSGLPNDRFSAERPEGSISTLTIQRTEQRDSAMYRCASSGWDSNYGYTFGSGTRLTVV.